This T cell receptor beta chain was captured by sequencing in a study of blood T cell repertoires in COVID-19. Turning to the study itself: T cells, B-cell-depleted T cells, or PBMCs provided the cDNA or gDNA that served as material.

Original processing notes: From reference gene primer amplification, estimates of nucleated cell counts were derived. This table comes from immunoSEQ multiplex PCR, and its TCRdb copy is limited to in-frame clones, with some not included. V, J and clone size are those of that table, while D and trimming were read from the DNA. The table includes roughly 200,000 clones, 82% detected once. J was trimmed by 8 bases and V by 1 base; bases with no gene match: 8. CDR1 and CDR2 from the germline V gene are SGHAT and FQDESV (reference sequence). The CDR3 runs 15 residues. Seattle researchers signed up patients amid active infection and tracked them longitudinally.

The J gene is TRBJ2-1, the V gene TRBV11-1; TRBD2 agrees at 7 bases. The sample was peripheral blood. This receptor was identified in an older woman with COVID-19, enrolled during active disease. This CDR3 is CASSLGGLAEDEQFF. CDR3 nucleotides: TGTGCCAGCAGCTTAGGCGGTCTAGCGGAGGATGAGCAGTTCTTC.